Shown below are 13 T cell receptor beta chains from a single sample sequenced in a study of shared clonotypes between healthy human individuals. Some clones are missing from TCRdb's copy, which holds only in-frame ones; the method was immunoSEQ multiplex PCR. The sample has some 1,100,000 clones; approximately 78% are singletons. Sequencing was performed on memory CD4+ T cells from PBMCs. Described subset: CD45RA-negative fraction. These TCRs come from a man aged 18 to 29 in good health. Some clones in this sample may be carry-over from other donors' samples.

Remarks on this clone: Other DNA sequences in this sample translate to the same CDR3. The genes are TRBV7-9 and TRBJ2-2; D call uncertain. Germline V gene lookup returns CDR1 SEHNR and CDR2 FQNEAQ (reference sequence). This CDR3 contains 14 residues. Trimming pared 1 base from V and 2 bases from J, leaving 5 bases between. The CDR3 DNA reads TGTGCCAGCAGCTTAGGGCAAAACACCGGGGAGCTGTTTTTT. Amino acids: CASSLGQNTGELFF.

This rearrangement joins TRBV6-6 to TRBJ1-3, with 7 bases matching TRBD1. This CDR3 is built from 14 residues. Germline trimming cut 6 bases from V and 1 base from J; bases unmatched to any gene: 3. CDR1 is MNHNY and CDR2 is SVGAGI in the germline V gene (reference sequence). CDR3 sequence: CASRKQGSGNTIYF. The CDR3 nucleotides are TGTGCCAGCAGAAAACAGGGGTCTGGAAACACCATATATTTT.

This sequence joins TRBV7-9 and TRBJ1-2; D is unresolved. The CDR3 spans 15 residues. Germline V gives CDR1 SEHNR, CDR2 FQNEAQ (reference sequence). V lost 0 bases, J lost 4 bases, and 12 bases lay in between. CDR3 loop: CASSLARANPYGYTF. Here the CDR3 DNA reads TGTGCCAGCAGCTTAGCGCGGGCCAACCCCTATGGCTACACCTTC.

The table lists this clone with a few counts. V is TRBV28 and J is TRBJ1-5; no definite D call. Germline V gene data show CDR1 as MDHEN and CDR2 as SYDVKM. Deletions cut 7 bases from V and 5 bases from J, with 18 bases between. The length of the CDR3 is 15 residues. The CDR3, as DNA: TGTGCCAGCATCGAAGGGTTTTTTGAGGATCAGCCCCAGCATTTT. It is translated as CASIEGFFEDQPQHF.

The genes are TRBV29-1 and TRBJ2-2, with 12 bases fitting TRBD2. Germline-derived CDR1 and CDR2 are SQVTM and ANQGSEA. V dropped 7 bases and J dropped 4; count of bases not matched to a gene: 16. The CDR3 has 18 residues. CDR3 sequence: CSAQRGLAGGDGTGELFF. The CDR3 DNA reads as TGCAGCGCCCAAAGGGGCCTAGCGGGAGGGGATGGCACCGGGGAGCTGTTTTTT.

The chain combines TRBV27 with TRBJ1-1, with 10 bases lining up with TRBD1. CDR3 length equals 16 residues. V trimming: 4 bases; J trimming: 4 bases; junction bases outside the gene matches: 9. Germline lookup yields CDR1 MNHEY and CDR2 SMNVEV (reference sequence). The chain's CDR3 is CASSSARRDRGTEAFF. CDR3 in DNA: TGTGCCAGCAGTTCAGCCCGACGGGACAGGGGCACTGAAGCTTTCTTT.

This chain links TRBV6-1 with TRBJ2-5; D not resolved. Trimming stripped 7 bases from V and 2 bases from J, with 8 bases between. The CDR3 is 12 residues long. CDR1 and CDR2 (germline): MNHNS, SASEGT. The CDR3: CASMSQQETQYF. Written as DNA, the CDR3 is TGTGCCAGCATGTCACAACAAGAGACCCAGTACTTC.

This chain connects TRBV6-1 to TRBJ1-2; D is undetermined. The CDR3 spans 13 residues. Trimming took off 9 bases at V and 2 bases at J, with 13 bases between the two ends. The germline gives CDR1 MNHNS, CDR2 SASEGT. CDR3 region: CASRPAPNYGYTF. The CDR3 DNA reads TGTGCCAGTAGACCAGCGCCAAACTATGGCTACACCTTC.

CDR3 coding DNA: TGCGCCAGCGCCCACAGGTCGGCAGACTACGAGCAGTACTTC. This sequence encodes CASAHRSADYEQYF. The chain employs TRBV5-1 and TRBJ2-7; D possibly corresponds to TRBD1 (5 bases). The V and J ends lost 7 bases and 3 bases respectively, with 17 bases between them. CDR1 and CDR2 (germline): SGHRS, YFSETQ. The CDR3 has 14 amino acids.

This chain links TRBV11-2 with TRBJ2-7; D is ambiguous. V lost 1 base to trimming and J lost 4 bases, with 11 bases between them. CDR1 is SGHAT, CDR2 FQNNGV, per germline. There are 14 residues in the CDR3. As DNA, the CDR3 is TGTGCCAGCAGCTTAGTTAGATCACGTTACGAGCAGTACTTC. Protein: CASSLVRSRYEQYF.

J is TRBJ1-1 and V is TRBV5-1, with D possibly matching TRBD1 (5 bases). Germline lookup yields CDR1 SGHRS and CDR2 YFSETQ. V dropped 0 bases and J dropped 0 bases, with 9 bases sitting between them. This CDR3 is 15 amino acids long. CDR3 sequence: CASSLERGLNTEAFF. In nucleotides, the CDR3 is TGCGCCAGCAGCTTGGAGCGGGGCCTGAACACTGAAGCTTTCTTT. Full variable domain (missing parts from reference TRBV5-1 and TRBJ1-1): KAGVTQTPRYLIKTRGQQVTLSCSPISGHRSVSWYQQTPGQGLQFLFEYFSETQRNKGNFPGRFSGRQFSNSRSEMNVSTLELGDSALYLCASSLERGLNTEAFFGQGTRLTVV.

This clone was seen only a few times. The rearrangement links TRBV5-1 to TRBJ2-3; D possibly corresponds to TRBD1 (5 bases). Germline CDR1 and CDR2: SGHRS and YFSETQ. The CDR3 contains 16 residues. Between the trimmed V and J ends, which lost 8 bases and 0 bases, there was a span of 19 bases. CDR3 sequence: CASTPPGQISTDTQYF. In DNA, the CDR3 is TGCGCCAGTACCCCCCCAGGACAAATTAGCACAGATACGCAGTATTTT. Looking up the rest from reference TRBV5-1 and TRBJ2-3 gives the full variable domain: KAGVTQTPRYLIKTRGQQVTLSCSPISGHRSVSWYQQTPGQGLQFLFEYFSETQRNKGNFPGRFSGRQFSNSRSEMNVSTLELGDSALYLCASTPPGQISTDTQYFGPGTRLTVL.

This clone has a count of ten or more. This chain joins TRBV4-2 and TRBJ2-5; 7 bases fit TRBD2. Trimming at V came to 2 bases and at J to 2 bases, leaving 5 bases not matched to a gene. CDR3 length: 15 residues. From germline, CDR1 is LGHNA and CDR2 YNFKEQ. The CDR3 reads CASSQTGGGQETQYF. DNA of the CDR3: TGTGCCAGCAGCCAAACGGGGGGAGGTCAAGAGACCCAGTACTTC.